The 21 T cell receptor beta chains below come from one sample, sequenced in a study of beta chain features in type 1 diabetes. Reverse transcribing all isolated RNA meant expressed TCRB transcripts were sequenced. Sequencing was performed with immunoSEQ multiplex PCR; in TCRdb, only in-frame clones are kept and a portion is missing. This table holds nearly 250,000 clones, about 70% found once. The sample was naive CD4+ T cells from blood. The source of these receptors is a man between 25 and 39 years old in good health.

CDR3 loop: CASSYSSSSPQYF. CDR3 DNA sequence: TGTGCCAGCAGTTATAGTTCTTCGTCCCCGCAGTATTTT. The V gene is TRBV6-5, the J gene TRBJ2-3; unclear D gene. This CDR3 region has 13 residues. The germline V and J ends were trimmed by 3 bases and 10 bases, with 14 bases remaining between them. Looked up from germline, CDR1 is MNHEY and CDR2 is SVGAGI.

This clone occurred a few times. V usage is TRBV7-9 and J usage is TRBJ2-5, with D possibly TRBD1 on 5 matching bases. The CDR3 covers 14 residues. Looked up from germline, CDR1 is SEHNR and CDR2 is FQNEAQ (reference sequence). The V and J ends lost 2 bases and 2 bases respectively, with 9 bases between them. CDR3 in amino acids: CASSLLQAQETQYF. CDR3 in DNA: TGTGCCAGCAGCTTACTACAGGCACAAGAGACCCAGTACTTC.

This clone was observed a handful of times. The chain is built from TRBV11-2 and TRBJ1-6; 7 bases align to TRBD1. The CDR3 runs to 13 residues. Trimming cost V 6 bases and J 9 bases; bases outside gene matches: 5. The germline V gene has CDR1 SGHAT and CDR2 FQNNGV. CDR3 residues: CASSPDRASPLHF. CDR3 coding DNA: TGTGCCAGCAGTCCAGACAGGGCTTCACCCCTCCACTTT.

The chain uses TRBV4-3 and TRBJ2-2; D is uncertain. Germline lookup yields CDR1 LGHNA and CDR2 YSLEER. This CDR3 is built from 17 residues. V lost 0 bases and J lost 1, with 12 bases in between. Written as DNA, the CDR3 is TGCGCCAGCAGCCAAGATTATCCGGGCCTGAACACCGGGGAGCTGTTTTTT. This sequence encodes CASSQDYPGLNTGELFF.

The DNA for the CDR3 is TGTGCCAGCTCGCAAATGATTTTCGGCTACAATGAGCAGTTCTTC. Its protein is CASSQMIFGYNEQFF. The chain joins TRBV18 to TRBJ2-1; D is uncertain. The V gene's germline CDR1 is KGHSH and CDR2 LQKENI. This CDR3 contains 15 residues. Trimming pared 6 bases from V and 3 bases from J, leaving 15 bases between. Full variable domain (rest looked up from reference TRBV18 and TRBJ2-1): NAGVMQNPRHLVRRRGQEARLRCSPMKGHSHVYWYRQLPEEGLKFMVYLQKENIIDESGMPKERFSAEFPKEGPSILRIQQVVRGDSAAYFCASSQMIFGYNEQFFGPGTRLTVL.

This clone has a single count. V is TRBV29-1 and J is TRBJ1-6; D perhaps matches TRBD1 (6 bases). The germline V gene has CDR1 SQVTM and CDR2 ANQGSEA. The CDR3 is 14 amino acids. Trimming removed 6 bases from V and 8 bases from J, with 17 bases in between. CDR3 amino acids: CSVGEGGIDSPLHF. CDR3 DNA: TGCAGCGTCGGAGAGGGGGGAATTGATTCACCCCTCCACTTT.

The chain combines TRBV15 with TRBJ2-7, with 7 bases matching TRBD1. CDR1 is LNHNV, CDR2 YYDKDF, per germline (reference sequence). Trimming removed 4 bases from V and 4 bases from J; junction bases left unmatched: 4. This CDR3 region has 13 residues. DNA of the CDR3: TGTGCCACCAGCACCCGACAGGGATACGAGCAGTACTTC. Protein product: CATSTRQGYEQYF.

The chain has TRBV28 and TRBJ2-5, with D hard to call. The V end lost 5 bases, the J end lost 1 base, and 8 bases lay between the germline ends. This CDR3 region has 13 residues. Germline V lookup: CDR1 MDHEN, CDR2 SYDVKM. CDR3 sequence (DNA): TGTGCCAGCAGTCCCCGGGTCCAAGAGACCCAGTACTTC. It codes for CASSPRVQETQYF.

The CDR3: CASSPLTGVTDTQYF. The CDR3 region has the DNA TGTGCCAGCAGCCCTTTAACGGGGGTCACAGATACGCAGTATTTT. This chain uses TRBV6-6 with TRBJ2-3, with D perhaps TRBD2 (6 bases). The length of the CDR3 is 15 residues. CDR1 is MNHNY and CDR2 is SVGAGI in the germline V gene (reference sequence). The V and J ends lost 6 bases and 2 bases respectively, with 15 bases between them.

This clone appeared a few times. J is TRBJ1-2 and V is TRBV30, with unresolved D. V was shortened by 2 bases and J by 4 bases, with 11 bases between the two germline ends. This CDR3 contains 13 residues. The germline V gene has CDR1 GTSNPN and CDR2 SVGIG (reference sequence). The CDR3 DNA sequence: TGTGCCTGGAGTCCACGAACCGTCTATGGCTACACCTTC. Protein product: CAWSPRTVYGYTF.

This chain links TRBV7-2 with TRBJ2-5; D remains ambiguous. CDR3 size: 14 residues. CDR1 and CDR2 (germline): SGHTA, FQGNSA. With 2 bases removed from V and 2 bases from J, the gap between germline ends came to 9 bases. The CDR3 reads CASSLKVGQETQYF. In DNA, the CDR3 is TGTGCCAGCAGCTTAAAGGTGGGACAAGAGACCCAGTACTTC.

This chain connects TRBV15 to TRBJ2-5; 8 bases line up with TRBD1. V lost 5 bases, J lost 5 bases, and 7 bases stayed unmatched. The CDR3 totals 14 residues. Germline V CDR1 and CDR2: LNHNV, YYDKDF (reference sequence). This CDR3 reads CATSPRTGRETQYF. In DNA form, the CDR3 reads TGTGCCACCAGCCCTCGGACAGGGCGGGAGACCCAGTACTTC.

This chain uses TRBV7-9 with TRBJ2-7; TRBD1 aligns across 9 bases. The trim removed 7 bases at V and 6 bases at J, leaving 7 bases unmatched. Germline loops: CDR1 SEHNR, CDR2 FQNEAQ (reference sequence). The CDR3 covers 13 residues. The CDR3 reads CASTGGQGGEQYF. CDR3 sequence (DNA): TGTGCCAGCACAGGGGGACAGGGAGGCGAGCAGTACTTC.

This chain links TRBV30 with TRBJ2-1; 7 bases map to TRBD1. The CDR3 extends over 17 amino acids. V lost 2 bases and J lost 0; bases outside the gene matches: 10. Per germline, CDR1 GTSNPN and CDR2 SVGIG (reference sequence). CDR3: CAWSNKQGTSSYNEQFF. CDR3 nucleotide sequence: TGTGCCTGGAGTAACAAACAGGGGACGAGCTCCTACAATGAGCAGTTCTTC. Using reference TRBV30 and TRBJ2-1 for the parts outside the CDR3, the full variable domain is SQTIHQWPATLVQPVGSPLSLECTVEGTSNPNLYWYRQAAGRGLQLLFYSVGIGQISSEVPQNLSASRPQDRQFILSSKKLLLSDSGFYLCAWSNKQGTSSYNEQFFGPGTRLTVL.

This clone was counted only a few times. V and J are TRBV29-1 and TRBJ2-3; no clear D. CDR1 is SQVTM and CDR2 is ANQGSEA in the germline V gene. Trimming took off 0 bases at V and 2 bases at J, with 9 bases between the two ends. This CDR3 has 14 amino acids. This CDR3 is CSVEDPQDTDTQYF. The CDR3, as DNA: TGCAGCGTTGAAGACCCGCAGGACACAGATACGCAGTATTTT.

The V call is TRBV7-2, the J call TRBJ2-7, with D perhaps TRBD2 (5 bases). V lost 1 base to trimming and J lost 0 bases, with 10 bases between them. Germline-derived CDR1 and CDR2 are SGHTA and FQGNSA. This CDR3 has 15 amino acids. CDR3 DNA: TGTGCCAGCAGCTTAGGTCCGGGGTACTCCTACGAGCAGTACTTC. This codes for CASSLGPGYSYEQYF.

This rearrangement joins TRBV27 to TRBJ2-3; D remains ambiguous. CDR1 is MNHEY, CDR2 SMNVEV, per germline (reference sequence). The CDR3 has 14 residues. The germline V and J ends were trimmed by 4 bases and 6 bases, with 14 bases remaining between them. The CDR3 protein is CASSSSLVYDTQYF. In DNA form, the CDR3 reads TGTGCCAGCAGTTCCTCCTTGGTTTACGATACGCAGTATTTT.

This chain joins TRBV6-6 and TRBJ2-3; D is possibly TRBD2 (6 bases). The CDR3 is 15 residues long. Trimming pared 2 bases from V and 2 bases from J, leaving 11 bases between. CDR1 MNHNY and CDR2 SVGAGI come from the germline V gene (reference sequence). The chain's CDR3 is CASSYERATTDTQYF. DNA for the CDR3: TGTGCCAGCAGTTACGAGCGGGCCACCACAGATACGCAGTATTTT.

For the CDR3, the DNA is TGCAGCGTTGTGGTATTTAATCGGGATGGCAATCAGCCCCAGCATTTT. Amino acid sequence: CSVVVFNRDGNQPQHF. The chain couples TRBV29-1 to TRBJ1-5; D gene unclear. CDR1 and CDR2 (germline): SQVTM, ANQGSEA. This CDR3 contains 16 residues. The V end lost 4 bases, the J end lost 2 bases, and 18 bases lay between the germline ends.

This chain joins TRBV30 and TRBJ1-1; D not resolved. The CDR3 length is 13 residues. V lost 0 bases and J 4 bases, leaving 9 bases between the germline ends. Germline CDR1 is GTSNPN and CDR2 is SVGIG (reference sequence). CDR3 nucleotides: TGTGCCTGGAGTGTATCCTATACCACTGAAGCTTTCTTT. As protein: CAWSVSYTTEAFF.

The rearrangement joins TRBV11-2 to TRBJ1-5, with unresolved D. Germline CDR1 and CDR2: SGHAT and FQNNGV. CDR3 length: 15 residues. V dropped 4 bases and J dropped 0 bases, with 10 bases sitting between them. The CDR3 loop reads CASSSFPDSNQPQHF. CDR3 in DNA: TGTGCCAGCAGCTCATTTCCTGATAGCAATCAGCCCCAGCATTTT.